The clone carrying this TCR beta chain was seen many times. Its antigen remains unidentified. This sample is part of a study of blood T cells in healthy people across ages. General study points: Across the age range, TCR beta diversity per million T cells fell in a roughly linear way.

The use of a sample-barcoded 5' primer and a J-beta primer mix characterized a second PCR of roughly 7 to 11 cycles. MiXCR, applied by TCRdb to the 5' RACE reads, yields one record per CDR3 protein. Of some 730,000 distinct CDR3 sequences in the sample, approximately 21% are singletons; the top ten hold 22%. V shed 6 bases and J 2 bases; nucleotides not matched to a gene: 4. CDR1 is PRHDT and CDR2 is FYEKMQ in the germline V gene (reference sequence). The CDR3 loop spans 16 amino acids. Drawn from each donor were 9 to 10 milliliters of peripheral blood. The chain employs TRBV13 and TRBJ2-5; 15 positions agree with TRBD2. The sample was blood. The sequence derives from a man aged 65 to 79 in good health. This chain's CDR3 is CASSPGLAGGQETQYF. In DNA form, the CDR3 reads TGTGCCAGCAGTCCGGGACTAGCGGGAGGTCAAGAGACCCAGTACTTC.